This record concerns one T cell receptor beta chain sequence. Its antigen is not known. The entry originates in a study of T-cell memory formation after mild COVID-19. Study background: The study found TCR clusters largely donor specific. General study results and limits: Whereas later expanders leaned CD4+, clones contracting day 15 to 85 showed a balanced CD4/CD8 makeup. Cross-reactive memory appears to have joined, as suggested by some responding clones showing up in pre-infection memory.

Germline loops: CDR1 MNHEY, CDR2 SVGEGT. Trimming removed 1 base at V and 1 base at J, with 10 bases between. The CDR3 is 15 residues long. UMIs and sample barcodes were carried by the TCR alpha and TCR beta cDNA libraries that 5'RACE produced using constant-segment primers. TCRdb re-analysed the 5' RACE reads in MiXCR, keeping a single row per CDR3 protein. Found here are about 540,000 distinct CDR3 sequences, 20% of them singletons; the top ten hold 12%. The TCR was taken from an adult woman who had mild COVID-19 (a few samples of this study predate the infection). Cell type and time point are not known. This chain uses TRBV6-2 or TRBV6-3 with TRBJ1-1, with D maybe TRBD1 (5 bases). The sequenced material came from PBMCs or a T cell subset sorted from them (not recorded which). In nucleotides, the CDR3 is TGTGCCAGCAGTTACTGGCCCCAGGGGAACACTGAAGCTTTCTTT. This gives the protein CASSYWPQGNTEAFF.